This TCR beta chain was sequenced for a study of shared clonotypes between healthy human individuals. Method: immunoSEQ multiplex PCR; TCRdb's copy keeps in-frame clones and lacks some. This table holds about 730,000 clones, approximately 77% found once. CDR3 length equals 16 residues. With 5 bases removed from V and 1 base from J, the gap between germline ends came to 14 bases. Germline lookup yields CDR1 SNHLY and CDR2 FYNNEI. Specimen: memory CD4+ T cells sorted from blood. As for subset: CD45RA-negative fraction. The gene calls are TRBV2 and TRBJ2-2, with unresolved D. This clonotype was sampled from a woman under 40 in good health. The CDR3 region has the DNA TGTGCCAGCAGTCAAGACTGGCTCGGGAACACCGGGGAGCTGTTTTTT. It specifies CASSQDWLGNTGELFF.